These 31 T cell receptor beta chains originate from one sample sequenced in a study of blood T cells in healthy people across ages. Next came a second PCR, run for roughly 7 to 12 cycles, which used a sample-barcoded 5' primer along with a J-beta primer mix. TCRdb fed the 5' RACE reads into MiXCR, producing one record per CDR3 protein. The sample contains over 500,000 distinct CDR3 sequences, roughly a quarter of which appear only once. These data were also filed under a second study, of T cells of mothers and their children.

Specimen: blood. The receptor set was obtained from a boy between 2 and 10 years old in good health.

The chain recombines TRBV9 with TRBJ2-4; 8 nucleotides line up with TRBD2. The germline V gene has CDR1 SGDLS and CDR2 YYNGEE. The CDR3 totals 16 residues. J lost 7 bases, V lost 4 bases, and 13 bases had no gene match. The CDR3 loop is CASSPTSTASGNIQYF. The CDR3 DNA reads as TGTGCCAGCAGCCCCACCAGTACCGCTAGCGGGAACATTCAGTACTTC.

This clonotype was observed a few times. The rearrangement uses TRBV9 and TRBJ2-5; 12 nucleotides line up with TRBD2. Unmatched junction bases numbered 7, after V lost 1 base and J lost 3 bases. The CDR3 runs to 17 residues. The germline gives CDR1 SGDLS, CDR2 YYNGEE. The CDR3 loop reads CASSVPRTSGAEETQYF. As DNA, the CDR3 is TGTGCCAGCAGCGTACCTAGGACTAGCGGGGCCGAAGAGACCCAGTACTTC.

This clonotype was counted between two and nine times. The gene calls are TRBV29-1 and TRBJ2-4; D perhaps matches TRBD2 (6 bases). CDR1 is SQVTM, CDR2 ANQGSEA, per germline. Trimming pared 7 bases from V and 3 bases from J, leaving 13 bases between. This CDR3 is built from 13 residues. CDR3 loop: CSGLDWGKNIQYF. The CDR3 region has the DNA TGCAGCGGACTAGACTGGGGCAAAAACATTCAGTACTTC.

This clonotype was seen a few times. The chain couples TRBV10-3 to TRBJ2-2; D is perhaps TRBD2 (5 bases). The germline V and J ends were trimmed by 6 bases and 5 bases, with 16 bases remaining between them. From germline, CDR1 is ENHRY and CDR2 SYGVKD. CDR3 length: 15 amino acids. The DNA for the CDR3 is TGTGCCATCAGGACGGGCGTCAGCGGAACCGGGGAGCTGTTTTTT. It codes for CAIRTGVSGTGELFF.

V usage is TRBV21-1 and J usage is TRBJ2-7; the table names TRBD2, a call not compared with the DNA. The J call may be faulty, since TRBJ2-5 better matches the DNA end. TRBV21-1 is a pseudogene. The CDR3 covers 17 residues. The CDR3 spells CATPLHSGTSGQETQYF. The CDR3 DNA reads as TGTGCCACCCCCCTACATTCCGGGACTAGCGGCCAAGAGACCCAGTACTTC.

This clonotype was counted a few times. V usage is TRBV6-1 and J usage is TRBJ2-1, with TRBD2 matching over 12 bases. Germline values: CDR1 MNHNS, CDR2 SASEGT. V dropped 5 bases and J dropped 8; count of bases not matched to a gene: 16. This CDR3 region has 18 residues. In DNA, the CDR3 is TGTGCCAGCAGTCCTATTGGACTAGCGGGGCCCTATAGGTATGAGCAGTTCTTC. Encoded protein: CASSPIGLAGPYRYEQFF.

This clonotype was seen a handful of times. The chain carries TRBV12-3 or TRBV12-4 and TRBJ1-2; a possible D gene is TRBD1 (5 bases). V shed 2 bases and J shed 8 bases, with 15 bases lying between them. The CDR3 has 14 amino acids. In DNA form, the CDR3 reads TGTGCCAGCAGTTTAAGGGGCAGTGAGCAAGGCTACACCTTC. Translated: CASSLRGSEQGYTF.

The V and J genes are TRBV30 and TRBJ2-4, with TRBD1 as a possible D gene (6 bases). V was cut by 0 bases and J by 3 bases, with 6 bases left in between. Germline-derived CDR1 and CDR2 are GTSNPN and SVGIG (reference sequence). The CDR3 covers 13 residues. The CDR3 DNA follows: TGTGCCTGGAGTGTACAGGGCAAAAACATTCAGTACTTC. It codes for CAWSVQGKNIQYF. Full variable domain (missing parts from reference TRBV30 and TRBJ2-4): SQTIHQWPATLVQPVGSPLSLECTVEGTSNPNLYWYRQAAGRGLQLLFYSVGIGQISSEVPQNLSASRPQDRQFILSSKKLLLSDSGFYLCAWSVQGKNIQYFGAGTRLSVL.

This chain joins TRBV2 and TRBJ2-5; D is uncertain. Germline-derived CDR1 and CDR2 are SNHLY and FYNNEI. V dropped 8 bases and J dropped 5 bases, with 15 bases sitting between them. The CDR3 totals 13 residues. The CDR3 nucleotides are TGTGCCAGCTCTACCACCTTGGGGGAGACCCAGTACTTC. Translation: CASSTTLGETQYF.

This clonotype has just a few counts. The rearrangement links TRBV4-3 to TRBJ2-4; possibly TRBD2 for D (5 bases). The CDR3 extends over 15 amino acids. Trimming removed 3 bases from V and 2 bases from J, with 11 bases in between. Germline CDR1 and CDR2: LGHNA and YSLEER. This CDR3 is CASSHSERSKNIQYF. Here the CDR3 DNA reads TGCGCCAGCAGCCATTCCGAGCGGTCCAAAAACATTCAGTACTTC.

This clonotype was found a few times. This CDR3 reads CASRLDGSGCSNQPQHF. The CDR3 DNA is TGTGCCAGCCGGTTGGATGGCTCAGGGTGTAGCAATCAGCCCCAGCATTTT. This chain uses TRBV2 with TRBJ1-5; tentative D call: TRBD1 (5 bases). The germline V gene encodes CDR1 SNHLY and CDR2 FYNNEI. V was cut by 8 bases and J by 0 bases, with 20 bases left in between. The CDR3 extends over 17 amino acids. The full variable domain, in which reference TRBV2 and TRBJ1-5 provide the parts outside the CDR3, is EPEVTQTPSHQVTQMGQEVILRCVPISNHLYFYWYRQILGQKVEFLVSFYNNEISEKSEIFDDQFSVERPDGSNFTLKIRSTKLEDSAMYFCASRLDGSGCSNQPQHFGDGTRLSIL.

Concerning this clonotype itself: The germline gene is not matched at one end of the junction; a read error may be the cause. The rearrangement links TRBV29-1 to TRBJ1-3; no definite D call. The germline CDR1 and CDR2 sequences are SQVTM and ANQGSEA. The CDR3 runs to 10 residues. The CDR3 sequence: CSVAGNTIYF. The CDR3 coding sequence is TGCAGCGTTGCTGGGAACACCATATATTTT.

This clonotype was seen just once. The CDR3 loop reads CASSQEGRGPEPQHF. The CDR3 DNA sequence: TGTGCCAGCAGCCAAGAAGGTAGGGGGCCGGAGCCCCAGCATTTT. The chain links TRBV3-1 to TRBJ1-5; 7 nucleotides align to TRBD1. Per germline, CDR1 LGHDT and CDR2 YNNKEL (reference sequence). The length of the CDR3 is 15 residues. Losses at the gene ends were 0 bases for V and 8 bases for J; bases not matched to a gene: 7.

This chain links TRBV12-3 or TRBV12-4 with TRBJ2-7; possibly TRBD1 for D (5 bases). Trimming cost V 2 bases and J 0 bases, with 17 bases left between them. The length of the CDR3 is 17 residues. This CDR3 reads CASSLRRSGDSSYEQYF. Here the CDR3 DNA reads TGTGCCAGCAGTTTAAGGCGATCTGGTGACAGCTCCTACGAGCAGTACTTC.

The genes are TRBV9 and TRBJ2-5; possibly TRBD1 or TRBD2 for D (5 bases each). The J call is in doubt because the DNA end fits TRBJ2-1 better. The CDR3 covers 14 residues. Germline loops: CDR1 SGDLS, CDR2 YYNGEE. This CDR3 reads CASSPGEGWHEQFF. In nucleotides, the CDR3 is TGTGCCAGCAGCCCCGGTGAGGGGTGGCATGAGCAGTTCTTC.

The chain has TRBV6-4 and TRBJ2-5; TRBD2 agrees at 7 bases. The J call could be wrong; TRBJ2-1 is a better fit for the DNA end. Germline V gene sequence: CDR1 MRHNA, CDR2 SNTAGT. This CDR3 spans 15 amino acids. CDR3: CASSVGRAGTNEQFF. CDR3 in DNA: TGTGCCAGCAGCGTTGGGAGGGCCGGTACCAATGAGCAGTTCTTC.

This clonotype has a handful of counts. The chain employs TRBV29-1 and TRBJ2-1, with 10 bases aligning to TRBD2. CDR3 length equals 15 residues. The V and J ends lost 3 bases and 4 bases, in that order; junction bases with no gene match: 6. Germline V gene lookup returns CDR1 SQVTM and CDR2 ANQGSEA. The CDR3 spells CSVEEAGGGYNEQFF. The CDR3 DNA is TGCAGCGTTGAGGAAGCGGGAGGGGGTTACAATGAGCAGTTCTTC.

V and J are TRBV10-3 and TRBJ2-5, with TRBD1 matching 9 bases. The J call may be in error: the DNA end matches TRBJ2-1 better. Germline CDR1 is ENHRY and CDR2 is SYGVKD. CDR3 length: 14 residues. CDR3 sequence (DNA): TGTGCCTCGGGGGAGGGACAGGGAAACGCTGAGCAGTTCTTC. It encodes CASGEGQGNAEQFF.

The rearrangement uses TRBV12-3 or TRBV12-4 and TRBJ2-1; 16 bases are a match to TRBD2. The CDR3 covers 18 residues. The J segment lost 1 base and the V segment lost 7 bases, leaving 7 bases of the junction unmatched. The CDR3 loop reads CASTKGLAGGKSYNEQFF. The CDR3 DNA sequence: TGTGCCAGCACCAAGGGACTAGCGGGAGGGAAATCCTACAATGAGCAGTTCTTC.

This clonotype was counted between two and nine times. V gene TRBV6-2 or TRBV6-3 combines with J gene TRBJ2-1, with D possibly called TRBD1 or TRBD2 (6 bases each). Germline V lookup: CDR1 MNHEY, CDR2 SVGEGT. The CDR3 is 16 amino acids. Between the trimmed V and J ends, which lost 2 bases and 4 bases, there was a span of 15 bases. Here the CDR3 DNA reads TGTGCCAGCAGTTACACGGGGGCAGGGCATTACAATGAGCAGTTCTTC. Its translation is CASSYTGAGHYNEQFF.

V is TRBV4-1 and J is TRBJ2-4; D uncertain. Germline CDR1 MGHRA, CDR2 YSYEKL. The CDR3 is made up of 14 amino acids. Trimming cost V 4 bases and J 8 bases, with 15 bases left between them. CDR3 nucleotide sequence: TGCGCCAGCAGCCCTTCCCTGGTAGGCTACATTCAGTACTTC. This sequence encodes CASSPSLVGYIQYF.

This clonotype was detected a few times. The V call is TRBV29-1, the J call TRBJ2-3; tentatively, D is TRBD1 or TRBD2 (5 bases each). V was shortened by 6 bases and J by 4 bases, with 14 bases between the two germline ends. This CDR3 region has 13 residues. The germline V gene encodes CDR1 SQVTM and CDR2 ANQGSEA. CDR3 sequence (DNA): TGCAGCGTCAAAGGGGAGAACTCAGATACGCAGTATTTT. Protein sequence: CSVKGENSDTQYF.

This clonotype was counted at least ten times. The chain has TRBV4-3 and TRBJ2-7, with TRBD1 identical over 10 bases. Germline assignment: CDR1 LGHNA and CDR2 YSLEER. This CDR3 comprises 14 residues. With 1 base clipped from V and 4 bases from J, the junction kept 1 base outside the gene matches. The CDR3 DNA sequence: TGCGCCAGCAGCCAAGGGGACAGGGGATACGAGCAGTACTTC. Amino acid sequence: CASSQGDRGYEQYF.

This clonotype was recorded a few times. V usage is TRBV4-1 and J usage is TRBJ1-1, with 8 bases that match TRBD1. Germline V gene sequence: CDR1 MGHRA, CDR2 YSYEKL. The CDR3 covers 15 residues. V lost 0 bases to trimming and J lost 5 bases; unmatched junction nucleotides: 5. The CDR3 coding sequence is TGCGCCAGCAGCCAAGACGGTCAGGGGGCGACTGAAGCTTTCTTT. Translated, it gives CASSQDGQGATEAFF.

This CDR3 reads CASSLRDSHYEQYF. In DNA, the CDR3 is TGTGCCAGCAGTTTAAGGGACAGCCACTACGAGCAGTACTTC. The V and J genes are TRBV27 and TRBJ2-7, with 7 bases that match TRBD1. V lost 2 bases and J lost 3; bases outside the gene matches: 4. Per germline, CDR1 MNHEY and CDR2 SMNVEV (reference sequence). The CDR3 covers 14 residues.

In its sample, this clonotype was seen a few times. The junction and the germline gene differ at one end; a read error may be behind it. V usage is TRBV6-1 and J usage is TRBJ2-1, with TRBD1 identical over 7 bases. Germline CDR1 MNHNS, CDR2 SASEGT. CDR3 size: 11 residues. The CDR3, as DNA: TGTGCCAGCAGTGACCCCGGGACAGCTATCTTC. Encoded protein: CASSDPGTAIF.

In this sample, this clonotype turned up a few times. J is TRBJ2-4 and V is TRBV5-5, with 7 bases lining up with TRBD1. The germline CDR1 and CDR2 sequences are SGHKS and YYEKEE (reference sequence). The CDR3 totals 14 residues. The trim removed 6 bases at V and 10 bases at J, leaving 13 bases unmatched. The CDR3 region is CASNGRDRAPIQYF. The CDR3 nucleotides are TGTGCCAGCAACGGAAGAGACAGGGCCCCTATTCAGTACTTC.

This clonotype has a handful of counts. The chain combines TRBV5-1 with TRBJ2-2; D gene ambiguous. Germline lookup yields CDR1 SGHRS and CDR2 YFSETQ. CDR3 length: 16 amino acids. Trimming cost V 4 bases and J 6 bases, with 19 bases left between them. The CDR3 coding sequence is TGCGCCAGCAGCCCCGCCGGAATGGGCAAAGCCGGGGAGCTGTTTTTT. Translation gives CASSPAGMGKAGELFF.

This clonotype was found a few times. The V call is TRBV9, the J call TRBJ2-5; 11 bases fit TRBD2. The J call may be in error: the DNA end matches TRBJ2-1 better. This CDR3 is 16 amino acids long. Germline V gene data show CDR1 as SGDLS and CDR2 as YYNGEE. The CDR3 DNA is TGTGCCAGCAGCGTAGAGAATAGCGGGGGGGCCGGTGAGCAGTTCTTC. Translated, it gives CASSVENSGGAGEQFF.

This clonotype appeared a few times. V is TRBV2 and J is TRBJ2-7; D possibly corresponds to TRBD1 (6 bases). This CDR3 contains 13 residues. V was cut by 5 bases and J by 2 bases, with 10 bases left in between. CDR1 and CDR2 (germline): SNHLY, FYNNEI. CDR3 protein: CASSNQGTYEQYF. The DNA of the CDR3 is TGTGCCAGCAGTAACCAGGGGACCTACGAGCAGTACTTC. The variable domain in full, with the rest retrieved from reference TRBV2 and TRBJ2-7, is EPEVTQTPSHQVTQMGQEVILRCVPISNHLYFYWYRQILGQKVEFLVSFYNNEISEKSEIFDDQFSVERPDGSNFTLKIRSTKLEDSAMYFCASSNQGTYEQYFGPGTRLTVT.

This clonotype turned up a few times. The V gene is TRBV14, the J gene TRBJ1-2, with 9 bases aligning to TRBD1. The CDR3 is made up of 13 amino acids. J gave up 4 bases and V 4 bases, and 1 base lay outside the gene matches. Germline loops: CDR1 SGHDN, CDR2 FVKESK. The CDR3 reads CASSRTGVYGYTF. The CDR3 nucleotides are TGTGCCAGCAGCCGGACAGGGGTCTATGGCTACACCTTC.